This T cell receptor (beta chain) was sequenced for a study of shared T cell receptors in the human thymus. Germline CDR1 is SGHTA and CDR2 is FQGNSA. Trimming shortened V by 3 bases and J by 6 bases, and 13 bases separated the two germline ends. The CDR3 is made up of 14 amino acids. The protocol was immunoSEQ multiplex PCR, while the TCRdb copy is restricted to in-frame clones and leaves out a portion. This table holds 700,000 or so clones, 70% to 90% found once. These data are also associated with another study on human thymus T cells. From that study: Having corrective surgery for congenital heart defects, healthy Finnish infants were the ones who donated. Thymus pieces cut out during corrective heart surgery were the tissue that was used. Thymic and blood repertoires appeared to display a bias in their usage of V and J genes. Related research has reported that thymic repertoires overlap highly among unrelated individuals.

Sequenced material: thymocytes. The sequence came from a girl under three years old with a congenital heart defect. The chain has TRBV7-2 and TRBJ2-3, with D maybe TRBD1 (6 bases). The CDR3, as DNA: TGTGCCAGCAGCTTGACAGGCGCAGGGGATACGCAGTATTTT. This sequence encodes CASSLTGAGDTQYF.